This T cell receptor (beta chain) was retrieved from a study of shared clonotypes between healthy human individuals. The germline V gene encodes CDR1 SGDLS and CDR2 YYNGEE. CDR3 length equals 13 residues. V was clipped by 4 bases and J by 2 bases, with 10 bases between them. Positive CCR7 selection of CD45RO-negative cells yielded the naive CD8 cells, and terminally differentiated effector memory CD45RA+ cells were excluded. Produced via immunoSEQ multiplex PCR; TCRdb's table is partial and in-frame only. The sample yields 1.5 million to 2.5 million clones, about 95% seen once. The sequenced sample was naive CD8+ T cells sorted from blood. The sequence was collected from a man between 18 and 35 years old in good health. The chain combines TRBV9 with TRBJ2-7, with D hard to call. CDR3 amino acids: CASSPSAAYEQYF. DNA for the CDR3: TGTGCCAGCAGCCCTTCAGCCGCCTACGAGCAGTACTTC.